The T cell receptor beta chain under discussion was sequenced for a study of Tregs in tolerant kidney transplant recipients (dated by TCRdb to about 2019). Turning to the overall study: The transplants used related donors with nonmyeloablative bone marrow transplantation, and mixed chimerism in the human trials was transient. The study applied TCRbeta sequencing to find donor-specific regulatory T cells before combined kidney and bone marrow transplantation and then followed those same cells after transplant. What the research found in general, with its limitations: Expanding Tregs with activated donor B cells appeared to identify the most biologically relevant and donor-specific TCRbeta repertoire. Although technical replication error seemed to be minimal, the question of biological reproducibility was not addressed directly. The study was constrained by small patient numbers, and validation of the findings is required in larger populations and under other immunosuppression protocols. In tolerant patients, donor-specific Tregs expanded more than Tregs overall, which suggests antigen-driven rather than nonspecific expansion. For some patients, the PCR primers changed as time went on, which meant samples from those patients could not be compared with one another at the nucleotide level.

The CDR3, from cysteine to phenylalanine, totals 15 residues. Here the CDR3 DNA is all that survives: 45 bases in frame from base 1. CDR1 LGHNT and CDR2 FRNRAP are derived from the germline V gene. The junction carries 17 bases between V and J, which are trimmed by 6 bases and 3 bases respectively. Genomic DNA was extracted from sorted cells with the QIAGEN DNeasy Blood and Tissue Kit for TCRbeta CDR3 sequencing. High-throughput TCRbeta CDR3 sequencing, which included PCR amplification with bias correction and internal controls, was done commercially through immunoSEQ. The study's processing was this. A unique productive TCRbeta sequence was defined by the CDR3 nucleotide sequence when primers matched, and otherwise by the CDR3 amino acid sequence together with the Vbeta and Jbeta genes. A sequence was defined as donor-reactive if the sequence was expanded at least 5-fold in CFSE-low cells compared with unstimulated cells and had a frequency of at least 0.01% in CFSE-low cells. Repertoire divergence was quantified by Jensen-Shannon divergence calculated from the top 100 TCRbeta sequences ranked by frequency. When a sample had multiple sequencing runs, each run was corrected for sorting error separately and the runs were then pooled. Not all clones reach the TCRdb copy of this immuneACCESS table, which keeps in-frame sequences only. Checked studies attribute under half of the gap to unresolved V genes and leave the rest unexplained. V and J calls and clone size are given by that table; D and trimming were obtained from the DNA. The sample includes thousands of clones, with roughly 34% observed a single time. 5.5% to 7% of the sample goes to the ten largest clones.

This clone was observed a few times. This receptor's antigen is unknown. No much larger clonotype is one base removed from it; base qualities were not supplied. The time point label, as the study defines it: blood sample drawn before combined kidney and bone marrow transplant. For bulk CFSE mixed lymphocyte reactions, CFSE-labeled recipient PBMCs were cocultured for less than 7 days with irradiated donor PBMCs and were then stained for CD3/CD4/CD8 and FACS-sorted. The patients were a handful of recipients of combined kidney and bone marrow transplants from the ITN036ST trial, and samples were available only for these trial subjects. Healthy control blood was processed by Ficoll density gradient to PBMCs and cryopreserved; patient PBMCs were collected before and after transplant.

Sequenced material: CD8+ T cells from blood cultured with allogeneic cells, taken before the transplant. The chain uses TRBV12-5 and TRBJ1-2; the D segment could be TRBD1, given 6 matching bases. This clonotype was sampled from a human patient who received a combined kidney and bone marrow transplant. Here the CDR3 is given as CASGPGGRDDYGYTF. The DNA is TGTGCTAGTGGCCCGGGGGGCCGCGATGACTATGGCTACACCTTC.